This T cell receptor beta chain derives from a study of patients and donors after allogeneic stem cell transplantation (dated by TCRdb to the early 2020s). Receptors were amplified or captured by RT-PCR. The reads were generated on a NextSeq 550. The public reads were quality trimmed at Q25 with fastp and then assembled into clones with MiXCR by TCRdb, keeping productive beta chains. Rows are combined by CDR3 protein, so each entry shows the most common genes and DNA. Recorded for this sample are roughly 880,000 distinct CDR3 sequences; 15% to 20% of them occurred a single time. The ten largest clones add up to 5% to 7.5% of the sample. The table lists this clonotype with a few counts. Its antigen specificity is not known. The input lacks base qualities; no much larger clone sits a single base away. The germline V gene supplies CDR1 SGHRS and CDR2 YFSETQ. There are 17 amino acids in the CDR3, from cysteine to phenylalanine inclusive. Here the CDR3 DNA is all that survives: 51 bases in frame from base 1. Germline trimming amounts to 9 bases on V and 6 bases on J, with 14 as the count of junction bases outside the gene matches.

The sequence was collected from a human donor who was either an allogeneic HSCT recipient or a stem cell or donor lymphocyte infusion donor (not recorded which). It is not recorded whose cells these are; they may come from a transplant donor. Recombination connected TRBV5-1 to TRBJ2-1; 14 bases in between match TRBD2. The material sequenced was blood, either unsorted or a sorted T cell fraction (not recorded which). The sequence in DNA is TGCGCCACCAAGGGACTAGCGGGGGCCTCTCCTGGCAATGAGCAGTTCTTC. The resulting protein is CATKGLAGASPGNEQFF.